This TCR beta chain was obtained from a study of T cell responses to AZD1222 COVID-19 vaccine. Findings of the study overall: There were vaccine-associated CD4 TCRs across spike, dominant at 160-218 and 743-854.

As for this clone: Antigen unknown.

Method: immunoSEQ multiplex PCR; TCRdb's copy keeps in-frame clones and lacks some. The profile shows tens of thousands of clones, roughly 84% of them singletons. This receptor was identified in an adult in good health. The specimen was peripheral blood, collected on day 0 of AZD1222 vaccination.

The CDR3 nucleotides are TGTGCCAGCAGCTTGGTGGCAGGGGGACAGCCCCAGCATTTT. It is translated as CASSLVAGGQPQHF. The chain carries TRBV5-6 and TRBJ1-5, with TRBD1 matching over 7 bases. V lost 0 bases, J lost 7 bases, and 4 bases stayed unmatched. CDR1 is SGHDT, CDR2 YYEEEE, per germline. The CDR3 is 14 amino acids.